This TCR beta chain was sequenced in a study of T cells in narcolepsy. Study observations and caveats: Same-patient CSF and blood CD4+ T cell clonotypes included HCRT-specific and TRIB2-specific autoreactive ones.

This clone was counted a few times. Its specificity is unknown. CDR3 length: 16 residues. Method: immunoSEQ multiplex PCR; TCRdb's copy keeps in-frame clones and lacks some. Counted here are around 18,000 clones, 70% to 90% occurring once; the ten biggest clones make up approximately 0.66%. The gene calls are TRBV21-1 and TRBJ1-1; TRBD1, the table's D call, was not compared with the DNA. TRBV21-1 is recorded as a pseudogene. The sample was memory (CD45RA-) CD4+ T cells from blood. The clonotype was recovered from a human donor in good health. The CDR3 protein is CASSKSLGQLNTEAFF. The CDR3 nucleotides are TGTGCCAGCAGCAAATCCCTCGGACAGCTGAACACTGAAGCTTTCTTT.